One and the same sample provided the 8 T cell receptor beta chains below, sequenced in a study of cytomegalovirus exposure and HLA in healthy donors. Researchers ran the PCR with 60 Vbeta and 13 Jbeta primers. Data came from immunoSEQ multiplex PCR; TCRdb stores just in-frame clones and leaves some out. The table has 95,000 to 150,000 clones, approximately 65% seen once. Specimen: PBMCs. Receptor source: a man aged 18 to 30 in good health and CMV-seronegative.

The chain combines TRBV27 with TRBJ1-6, with D hard to call. V lost 6 bases and J lost 7, with 13 bases in between. The CDR3 runs to 14 residues. Germline CDR1 and CDR2: MNHEY and SMNVEV (reference sequence). The CDR3 loop is CASRTVPRNSPLHF. CDR3 DNA sequence: TGTGCCAGCAGGACCGTCCCGAGGAATTCACCCCTCCACTTT.

A word on this clone: The junction departs from the called germline gene at one end, perhaps through a read error. The chain combines TRBV4-1 with TRBJ1-5; D unresolved. CDR1 and CDR2 from the germline V gene are MGHRA and YSYEKL. This CDR3 spans 15 amino acids. The chain's CDR3 is CPSSQDGRGNQPQHF. CDR3 nucleotides: TGCCCCAGCAGCCAAGATGGGCGGGGAAATCAGCCCCAGCATTTT.

This chain links TRBV28 with TRBJ2-1, with TRBD2 identical over 9 bases. The CDR3 runs 15 residues. The germline V gene has CDR1 MDHEN and CDR2 SYDVKM. The trim removed 7 bases at V and 5 bases at J, leaving 9 bases unmatched. CDR3 nucleotide sequence: TGTGCCAGCATCGACGGGACTAGCCGAGACAATGAGCAGTTCTTC. This encodes CASIDGTSRDNEQFF.

The chain uses TRBV7-8 and TRBJ2-3; D is possibly TRBD2 (5 bases). The CDR3 has 16 residues. V lost 1 base, J lost 0 bases, and 11 bases lay in between. Germline CDR1 SGHVS, CDR2 FQNEAQ. CDR3: CASSLGTGSSTDTQYF. In DNA, the CDR3 is TGTGCCAGCAGCTTAGGTACGGGGTCGAGCACAGATACGCAGTATTTT.

The J gene is TRBJ1-1, the V gene TRBV29-1; 8 nucleotides match TRBD1. Germline trimming cut 2 bases from V and 11 bases from J; bases unmatched to any gene: 13. In germline, CDR1 is SQVTM, CDR2 ANQGSEA. The CDR3 is 14 amino acids. CDR3 protein: CSVESVGTGSLAFF. CDR3 coding DNA: TGCAGCGTTGAATCGGTGGGGACAGGATCCCTCGCTTTCTTT. Full variable domain (missing parts from reference TRBV29-1 and TRBJ1-1): SAVISQKPSRDICQRGTSLTIQCQVDSQVTMMFWYRQQPGQSLTLIATANQGSEATYESGFVIDKFPISRPNLTFSTLTVSNMSPEDSSIYLCSVESVGTGSLAFFGQGTRLTVV.

The CDR3 DNA follows: TGTGCCAGCAGCGTAGCTTCGTTTTCGGTAAACAGGGGGCATTTGGATACGCAGTATTTT. Translating it yields CASSVASFSVNRGHLDTQYF. The V call is TRBV9, the J call TRBJ2-3; TRBD1 matches 9 bases. The CDR3 consists of 20 residues. Germline trimming cut 0 bases from V and 6 bases from J; bases unmatched to any gene: 20. Germline CDR1 and CDR2: SGDLS and YYNGEE.

In this sample, this clone turned up a few times. This rearrangement joins TRBV7-8 to TRBJ1-2, with 7 bases that match TRBD1. V shed 5 bases, J shed 5 bases, and the junction held 8 bases outside the gene matches. The germline CDR1 and CDR2 sequences are SGHVS and FQNEAQ. The length of the CDR3 is 14 residues. CDR3 coding DNA: TGTGCCAGCAGCCCATCGGGACAGCCGTATGGCTACACCTTC. Its translation: CASSPSGQPYGYTF.

This rearrangement joins TRBV30 to TRBJ1-6; 12 bases are a match to TRBD1. V was pared by 2 bases and J by 7 bases, with 6 bases of the junction left unmatched. The CDR3 consists of 16 residues. Per germline, CDR1 GTSNPN and CDR2 SVGIG (reference sequence). CDR3 bases: TGTGCCTGGAGTCCGGGACAGGGGGCCGGAAATTCACCCCTCCACTTT. This encodes CAWSPGQGAGNSPLHF.